This T cell receptor beta chain emerged from a study of Ad26.COV2.S vaccination and SARS-CoV-2 variants. As for the study in general: Each vaccinee took Ad26.COV2.S intramuscularly, once or twice 56 days apart. The study, taken as a whole, reports: Similar non-spike TCR breadth was observed in recipients of vaccine and of placebo. Compared with placebo recipients, vaccine recipients had higher spike-specific TCR breadth. Post-vaccination breadth of spike-specific CD8+ and CD4+ T cell responses was reportedly substantial.

Profiling relied on immunoSEQ multiplex PCR, and the TCRdb table lists in-frame clones only, not all of them. The data contain hundreds of thousands of clones, 89% of them singletons. As for treatment: about 20 received Ad26.COV2.S at low or high dose, single or two shots; about 5 received placebo; per-sample allocation not given. Samples came from day 63 after the first vaccine or placebo injection. As concerns this clone: The antigen is undetermined.

Germline V gene sequence: CDR1 ENHRY, CDR2 SYGVKD. The CDR3 sequence is 16 residues long. Trimming shortened V by 10 bases and J by 7 bases, and 25 bases separated the two germline ends. The gene calls are TRBV10-3 and TRBJ1-4; TRBD1 is a possible D gene (6 bases). The specimen was peripheral blood, collected in a trial of Ad26.COV2.S vaccine versus placebo. The receptor's source is a person aged 18-60 years who received the Ad26.COV2.S COVID-19 vaccine or a placebo. This chain's CDR3 is CATSTGTGLAGEKLFF. Written as DNA, the CDR3 is TGTGCCACCTCCACCGGTACAGGGCTGGCGGGTGAAAAACTGTTTTTT.